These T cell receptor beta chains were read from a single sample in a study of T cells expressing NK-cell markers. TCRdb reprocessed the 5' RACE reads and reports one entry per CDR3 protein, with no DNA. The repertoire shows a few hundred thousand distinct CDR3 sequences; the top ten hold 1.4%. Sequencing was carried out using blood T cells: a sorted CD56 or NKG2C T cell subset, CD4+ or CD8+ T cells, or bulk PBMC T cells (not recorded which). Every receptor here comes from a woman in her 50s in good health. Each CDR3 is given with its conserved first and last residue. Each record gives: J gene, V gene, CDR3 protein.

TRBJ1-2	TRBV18	CASSQQGTTNYGYTF
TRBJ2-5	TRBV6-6	CASSYKGLGLRGETQYF
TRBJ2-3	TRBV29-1	CSVAGTGGADTQYF
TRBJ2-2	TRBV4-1	CASRDLGGRFTGELFF
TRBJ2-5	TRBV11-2	CASSLSPGTEETQYF
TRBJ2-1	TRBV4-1	CASSQELAGLVGSYNEQFF
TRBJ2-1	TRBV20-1	CSARRAQGGFRYEQFF
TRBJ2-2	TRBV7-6	CASRETGSPNTGELFF
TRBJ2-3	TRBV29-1	CSVGETSGRAMDTQYF
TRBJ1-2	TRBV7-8	CASSLETGGPYGYTF
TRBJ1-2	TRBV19	CASGDSTNYGYTF
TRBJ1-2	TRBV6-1	CASSVGGSYGYTF
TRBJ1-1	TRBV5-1	CASSLVGGRDTEAFF
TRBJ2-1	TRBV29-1	CSVPPGTLYNEQFF
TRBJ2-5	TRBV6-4	CASSPTGTGGTQETQYF
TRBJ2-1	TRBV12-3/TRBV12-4	CASRSAGGAPVEQFF
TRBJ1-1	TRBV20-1	CSATDGNTEAFF